Only one count was recorded for the clone carrying this T cell receptor (beta chain). The source of the sample is a study of blood T cell repertoires in COVID-19. For the study at large: Acute-phase and convalescent COVID-19 samples originated in the United States, Italy and Spain. PBMCs, B-cell-depleted T cells, or T cells were the source of the cDNA or gDNA that made up the material.

The authors' processing: Reference gene primer amplification gave estimated nucleated cell counts. TCRdb keeps only in-frame clones here, not all; method: immunoSEQ multiplex PCR. The V and J calls and the clone size are those of that table, but D and trimming were determined from the DNA. This sample has fewer than 250,000 clones, with about 88% found just once. This clonotype was obtained from a woman aged 40 to 50 with acute or convalescent COVID-19. The sequencing input was peripheral blood.

The DNA for the CDR3 is TGTGCCACCAGTGGCCCTCACAGGGTAAGCTCCTACGAGCAGTACGTC. Translated: CATSGPHRVSSYEQYV. The chain employs TRBV24-1 and TRBJ2-7, with D maybe TRBD1 (6 bases). Germline V gene lookup returns CDR1 KGHDR and CDR2 SFDVKD. The CDR3 is 16 amino acids. V shed 5 bases and J shed 0 bases, with 16 bases lying between them.